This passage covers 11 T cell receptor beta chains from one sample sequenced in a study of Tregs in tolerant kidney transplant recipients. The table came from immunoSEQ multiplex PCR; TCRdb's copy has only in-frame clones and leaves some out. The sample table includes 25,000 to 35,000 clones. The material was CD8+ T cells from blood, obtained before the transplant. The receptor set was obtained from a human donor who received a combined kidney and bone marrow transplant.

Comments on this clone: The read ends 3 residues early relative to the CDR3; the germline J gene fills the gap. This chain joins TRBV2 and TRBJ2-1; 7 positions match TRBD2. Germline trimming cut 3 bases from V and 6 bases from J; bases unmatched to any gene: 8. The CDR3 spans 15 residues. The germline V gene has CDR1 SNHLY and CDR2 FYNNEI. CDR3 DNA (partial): TGTGCCAGCAGTGATTTCCTAGCGGCACGCAATGAG. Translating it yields CASSDFLAARNE. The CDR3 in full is CASSDFLAARNEQFF.

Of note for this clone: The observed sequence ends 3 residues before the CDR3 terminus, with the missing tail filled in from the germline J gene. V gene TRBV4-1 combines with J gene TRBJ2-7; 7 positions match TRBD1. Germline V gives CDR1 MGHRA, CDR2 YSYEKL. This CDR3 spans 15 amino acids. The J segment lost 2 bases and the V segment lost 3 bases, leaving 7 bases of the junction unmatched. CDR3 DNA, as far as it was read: TGCGCCAGCAGCCACCCGGGACAGCTAACCTACGAG. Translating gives CASSHPGQLTYE. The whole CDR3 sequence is CASSHPGQLTYEQYF.

The CDR3 DNA, read in part, is TGCAGCGTTGATCCGGGACAGGGGAATGAAAAA. This codes for CSVDPGQGNEK. The entire CDR3 protein is CSVDPGQGNEKLFF. The chain joins TRBV29-1 to TRBJ1-4, with 10 bases matching TRBD1. Coverage ceases 3 residues before the CDR3 finishes, and the germline J gene fills in the end. J was trimmed by 5 bases and V by 3 bases; bases with no gene match: 3. The germline V gene encodes CDR1 SQVTM and CDR2 ANQGSEA. This CDR3 is built from 14 residues. Looking up the rest from reference TRBV29-1 and TRBJ1-4 gives the full variable domain: SAVISQKPSRDICQRGTSLTIQCQVDSQVTMMFWYRQQPGQSLTLIATANQGSEATYESGFVIDKFPISRPNLTFSTLTVSNMSPEDSSIYLCSVDPGQGNEKLFFGSGTQLSVL.

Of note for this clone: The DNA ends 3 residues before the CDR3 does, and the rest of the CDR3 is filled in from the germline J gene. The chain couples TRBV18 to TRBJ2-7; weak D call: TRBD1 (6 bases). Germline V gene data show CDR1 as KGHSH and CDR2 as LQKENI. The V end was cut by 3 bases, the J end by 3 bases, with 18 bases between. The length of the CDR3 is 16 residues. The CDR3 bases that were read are TGTGCCAGCTCACCTCTGGACAGCCCAATCGGCTACGAG. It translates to CASSPLDSPIGYE. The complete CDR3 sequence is CASSPLDSPIGYEQYF.

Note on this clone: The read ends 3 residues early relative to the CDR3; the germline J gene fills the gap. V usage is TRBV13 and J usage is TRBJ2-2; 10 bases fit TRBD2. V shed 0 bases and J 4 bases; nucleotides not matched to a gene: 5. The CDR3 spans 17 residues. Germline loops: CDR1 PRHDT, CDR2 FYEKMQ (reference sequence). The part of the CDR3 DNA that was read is TGTGCCAGCAGCTTAGGCCTCGTAGCGGGGGGCACCGGGGAG. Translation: CASSLGLVAGGTGE. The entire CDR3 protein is CASSLGLVAGGTGELFF.

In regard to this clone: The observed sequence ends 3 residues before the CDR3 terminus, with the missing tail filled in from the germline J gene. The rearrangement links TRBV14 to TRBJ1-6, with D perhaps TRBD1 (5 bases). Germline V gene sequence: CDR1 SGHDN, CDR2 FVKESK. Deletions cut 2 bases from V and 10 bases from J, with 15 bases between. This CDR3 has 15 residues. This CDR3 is CASSQLARGSSPLHF. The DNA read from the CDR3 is TGTGCCAGCAGCCAACTTGCTAGGGGAAGCTCACCC. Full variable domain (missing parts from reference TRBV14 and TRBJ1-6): EAGVTQFPSHSVIEKGQTVTLRCDPISGHDNLYWYRRVMGKEIKFLLHFVKESKQDESGMPNNRFLAERTGGTYSTLKVQPAELEDSGVYFCASSQLARGSSPLHFGNGTRLTVT.

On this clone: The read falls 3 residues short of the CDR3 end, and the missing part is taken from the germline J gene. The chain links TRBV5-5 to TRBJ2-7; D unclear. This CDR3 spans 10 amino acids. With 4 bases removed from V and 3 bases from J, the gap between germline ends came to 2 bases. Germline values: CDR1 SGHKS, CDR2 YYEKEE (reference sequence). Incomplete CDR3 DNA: TGTGCCAGCAGCCACTACGAG. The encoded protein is CASSHYE. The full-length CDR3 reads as CASSHYEQYF.

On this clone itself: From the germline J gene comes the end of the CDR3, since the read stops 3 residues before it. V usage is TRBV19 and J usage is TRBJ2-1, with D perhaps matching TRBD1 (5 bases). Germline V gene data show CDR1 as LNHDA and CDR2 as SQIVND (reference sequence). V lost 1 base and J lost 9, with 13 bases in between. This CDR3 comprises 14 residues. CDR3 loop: CASSIGGQRSEQFF. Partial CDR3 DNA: TGTGCCAGTAGTATAGGGGGCCAGCGTTCTGAG. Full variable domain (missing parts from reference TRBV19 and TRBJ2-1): DGGITQSPKYLFRKEGQNVTLSCEQNLNHDAMYWYRQDPGQGLRLIYYSQIVNDFQKGDIAEGYSVSREKKESFPLTVTSAQKNPTAFYLCASSIGGQRSEQFFGPGTRLTVL.

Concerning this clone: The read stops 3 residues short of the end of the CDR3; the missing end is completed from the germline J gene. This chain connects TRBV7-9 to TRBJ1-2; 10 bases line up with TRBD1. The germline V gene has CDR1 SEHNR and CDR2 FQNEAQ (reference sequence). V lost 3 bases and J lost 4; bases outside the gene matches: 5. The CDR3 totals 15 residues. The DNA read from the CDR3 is TGTGCCAGCAGCTTTGACAGGGGGCCGAGCTATGGC. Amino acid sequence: CASSFDRGPSYG. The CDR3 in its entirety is CASSFDRGPSYGYTF.

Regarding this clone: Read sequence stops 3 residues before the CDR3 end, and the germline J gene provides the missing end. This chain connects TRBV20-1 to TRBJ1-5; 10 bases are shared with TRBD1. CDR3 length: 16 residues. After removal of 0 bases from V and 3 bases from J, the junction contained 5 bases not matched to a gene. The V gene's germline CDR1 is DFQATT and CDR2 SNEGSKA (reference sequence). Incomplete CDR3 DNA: TGCAGTGCTAGAGATATAGACAGGGGGCTCAATCAGCCC. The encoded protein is CSARDIDRGLNQP. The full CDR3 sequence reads CSARDIDRGLNQPQHF.

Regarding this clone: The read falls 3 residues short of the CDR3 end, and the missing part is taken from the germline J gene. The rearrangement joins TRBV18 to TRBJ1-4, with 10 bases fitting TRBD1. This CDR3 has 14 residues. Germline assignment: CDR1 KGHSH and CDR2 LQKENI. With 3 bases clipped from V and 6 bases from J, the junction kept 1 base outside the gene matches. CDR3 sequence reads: CASSPGQGYEKLFF. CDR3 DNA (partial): TGTGCCAGCTCACCGGGACAGGGGTATGAAAAA.